Listed below are T cell receptor beta chains from one sample, sequenced in a study of blood T cells in healthy people across ages. TCRdb redid the calling of the 5' RACE reads with MiXCR, one entry per CDR3 protein. Of about 1,400,000 distinct CDR3 sequences listed, 59% were seen once; the top ten hold 6.5% to 8.5%. The sequenced sample was blood. The receptors were sampled from a man aged 18 to 29 in good health. CDR3s include the opening cysteine and the closing phenylalanine or tryptophan. Each record gives: J gene, V gene, clone size, CDR3 protein. A clone size is listed for some rows: how often the clone was seen (once, few, many), or a class if it is expanded.

J gene: TRBJ2-7; V gene: TRBV3-1; clone size: .; CDR3 protein: CASSQTQTDLRNEQYF
J gene: TRBJ2-5; V gene: TRBV5-8; clone size: .; CDR3 protein: CASRWGGETQYF
J gene: TRBJ2-7; V gene: TRBV6-5; clone size: .; CDR3 protein: CASGSFSYEQYF
J gene: TRBJ1-2; V gene: TRBV12-3/TRBV12-4; clone size: few; CDR3 protein: CASNVDHVRGPVAMNGYTF
J gene: TRBJ2-1; V gene: TRBV20-1; clone size: few; CDR3 protein: CSATPGLPQRYNEQFF
J gene: TRBJ1-1; V gene: TRBV4-3; clone size: .; CDR3 protein: CASSHFRVTNTEAFF
J gene: TRBJ2-5; V gene: TRBV7-2; clone size: once; CDR3 protein: CASSLQPGQVYQETQYF
J gene: .; V gene: TRBV20-1; clone size: .; CDR3 protein: CSARWGRLNHYEQYF
J gene: TRBJ1-5; V gene: TRBV29-1; clone size: .; CDR3 protein: CSVGVKSNQPQHF
J gene: TRBJ2-1; V gene: TRBV5-1; clone size: .; CDR3 protein: CASSLPGGVGTDTQFF
J gene: TRBJ2-5; V gene: TRBV12-5; clone size: .; CDR3 protein: CASGLPPYMAEAETQYF
J gene: TRBJ1-1; V gene: TRBV6-5; clone size: .; CDR3 protein: CASRPETRNTEAFF
J gene: TRBJ2-3; V gene: TRBV16; clone size: .; CDR3 protein: CASSQSDWPSTDTQYF
J gene: TRBJ2-3; V gene: TRBV5-1; clone size: few; CDR3 protein: CASSLGDRGHTDTQYF
J gene: TRBJ1-5; V gene: TRBV4-1; clone size: .; CDR3 protein: CASSQVAGVSNQPQHF
J gene: TRBJ1-5; V gene: TRBV20-1; clone size: .; CDR3 protein: CSARDLLFTSNQPQHF
J gene: TRBJ2-1; V gene: TRBV13; clone size: .; CDR3 protein: CASSFGDRGYNEQFF
J gene: TRBJ2-2; V gene: TRBV5-1; clone size: many; CDR3 protein: CASSLTSGTTGELFF
J gene: TRBJ2-5; V gene: TRBV11-2; clone size: .; CDR3 protein: CASAPGTSGLNEQYF
J gene: TRBJ1-1; V gene: TRBV7-2; clone size: .; CDR3 protein: CASSLAPTGRTEAFF
J gene: TRBJ1-1; V gene: TRBV2; clone size: .; CDR3 protein: CASQGEGATEAFF
J gene: TRBJ2-7; V gene: TRBV4-3; clone size: few; CDR3 protein: CASSQDIPPGIAYEQYF
J gene: TRBJ2-3; V gene: TRBV12-3/TRBV12-4; clone size: .; CDR3 protein: CASRPFRVTTDTQYF
J gene: TRBJ2-7; V gene: TRBV12-3/TRBV12-4; clone size: .; CDR3 protein: CASSLGTGHDYEQYF
J gene: TRBJ2-3; V gene: TRBV4-3; clone size: many; CDR3 protein: CASSHGLRTDTQYF
J gene: TRBJ1-4; V gene: TRBV6-5; clone size: few; CDR3 protein: CASSSLGVTLDGKLFF
J gene: TRBJ1-5; V gene: TRBV19; clone size: .; CDR3 protein: CASSTTGKELSNQPQHF
J gene: .; V gene: TRBV20-1; clone size: .; CDR3 protein: CSAPPLIGVLETQYF
J gene: TRBJ2-7; V gene: TRBV27; clone size: .; CDR3 protein: CASSSGTVGHEQYF
J gene: TRBJ2-1; V gene: TRBV6-6; clone size: .; CDR3 protein: CASSYGAGGNEQFF
J gene: TRBJ2-7; V gene: TRBV29-1; clone size: few; CDR3 protein: CSVGPGLAGPHEQYF
J gene: TRBJ2-1; V gene: TRBV15; clone size: once; CDR3 protein: CATSPRRGNEQFF
J gene: TRBJ2-5; V gene: TRBV27; clone size: .; CDR3 protein: CASGLFGVDETQYF
J gene: TRBJ2-3; V gene: TRBV6-2/TRBV6-3; clone size: .; CDR3 protein: CASSFPGGGQGYGDTQYF
J gene: TRBJ2-1; V gene: TRBV29-1; clone size: .; CDR3 protein: CSVTSVSSTEQFF
J gene: TRBJ2-7; V gene: TRBV20-1; clone size: .; CDR3 protein: CSASWGRTSGYEQYF
J gene: TRBJ2-7; V gene: TRBV7-9; clone size: few; CDR3 protein: CASSLVGQGSSYEQYF
J gene: .; V gene: TRBV20-1; clone size: .; CDR3 protein: CSATGTSDSYEQYF
J gene: TRBJ2-7; V gene: TRBV7-8; clone size: .; CDR3 protein: CASKGGDSYEQYF
J gene: TRBJ2-1; V gene: TRBV7-2; clone size: few; CDR3 protein: CASSLARPIGQGRNEQFF
J gene: TRBJ1-1; V gene: TRBV6-1; clone size: .; CDR3 protein: CASSEPDGGSKAFF
J gene: TRBJ2-3; V gene: TRBV20-1; clone size: .; CDR3 protein: CSAYRPGLAGDTQYF
J gene: .; V gene: TRBV5-1; clone size: .; CDR3 protein: CASSYGQRRSFYEQYF
J gene: TRBJ2-7; V gene: TRBV20-1; clone size: .; CDR3 protein: CSATREARSYEQYF
J gene: TRBJ2-4; V gene: TRBV7-2; clone size: .; CDR3 protein: CASSPPSEIAKNIQYF
J gene: TRBJ2-1; V gene: TRBV2; clone size: .; CDR3 protein: CASSHPGYNEQFF
J gene: TRBJ2-5; V gene: TRBV7-9; clone size: few; CDR3 protein: CASSRIKGTDQETQYF
J gene: TRBJ1-1; V gene: TRBV20-1; clone size: few; CDR3 protein: CSALGTEAFF
J gene: TRBJ2-7; V gene: TRBV20-1; clone size: .; CDR3 protein: CSATTGVGVHEQYF
J gene: TRBJ2-7; V gene: TRBV28; clone size: few; CDR3 protein: CASSSQPGQGYEQYF